These 8 T cell receptor beta chains originate from one sample sequenced in a study of cytomegalovirus exposure and HLA in healthy donors. TCRdb keeps only in-frame clones here, not all; method: immunoSEQ multiplex PCR. The sample contains roughly 120,000 clones, around 94% of which appear only once. Specimen: PBMCs. The receptors were gathered from a woman aged 18-29 years in good health and CMV-seronegative.

This clone was seen only a few times. The rearrangement uses TRBV6-5 and TRBJ1-6; no firm D call. V was cut by 8 bases and J by 9 bases, with 11 bases left in between. This CDR3 spans 12 amino acids. The germline gives CDR1 MNHEY, CDR2 SVGAGI. CDR3: CASGRTRSPLHF. The CDR3 region has the DNA TGTGCCAGCGGGAGGACGCGTTCACCCCTCCACTTT.

V usage is TRBV6-5 and J usage is TRBJ2-7; D unresolved. V was pared by 9 bases and J by 0 bases, with 6 bases between. Germline lookup yields CDR1 MNHEY and CDR2 SVGAGI. CDR3 length: 11 residues. This CDR3 reads CASASSYEQYF. The CDR3 nucleotides read TGTGCCAGTGCGTCCTCCTACGAGCAGTACTTC.

The chain is built from TRBV6-1 and TRBJ1-6, with 8 positions matching TRBD1. The trim removed 8 bases at V and 11 bases at J, leaving 5 bases unmatched. The V gene's germline CDR1 is MNHNS and CDR2 SASEGT. The CDR3 length is 12 residues. The CDR3 bases are TGTGCCAGCGGACAGGGTGGTCCACCCCTCCACTTT. This translates into CASGQGGPPLHF.

The rearrangement uses TRBV11-2 and TRBJ1-1, with D possibly TRBD1 on 6 matching bases. CDR1 and CDR2 (germline): SGHAT, FQNNGV. V lost 1 base to trimming and J lost 5 bases, with 8 bases between them. The CDR3 consists of 13 residues. The CDR3 nucleotides are TGTGCCAGCAGCTTAGGGGGGCAAACTGAAGCTTTCTTT. Translated, it gives CASSLGGQTEAFF. The whole variable domain, filled in from reference TRBV11-2 and TRBJ1-1, reads EAGVAQSPRYKIIEKRQSVAFWCNPISGHATLYWYQQILGQGPKLLIQFQNNGVVDDSQLPKDRFSAERLKGVDSTLKIQPAKLEDSAVYLCASSLGGQTEAFFGQGTRLTVV.

The chain recombines TRBV10-2 with TRBJ1-3; 9 nucleotides match TRBD1. This CDR3 comprises 15 residues. V was clipped by 10 bases and J by 0 bases; unmatched bases: 7. CDR1 is WSHSY and CDR2 is SAAADI in the germline V gene. CDR3 coding DNA: TGCGCCACCACAGGGGGCCCCCGCTCTGGAAACACCATATATTTT. Its translation is CATTGGPRSGNTIYF.

The CDR3 sequence: CASSPGQGAVNEQFF. DNA for the CDR3: TGCGCCAGCAGCCCAGGACAGGGGGCTGTAAATGAGCAGTTCTTC. The chain recombines TRBV5-1 with TRBJ2-1, with 11 nucleotides matching TRBD1. Trimming removed 4 bases from V and 7 bases from J; junction bases left unmatched: 7. Germline V gene sequence: CDR1 SGHRS, CDR2 YFSETQ. CDR3 size: 15 residues.

This clone was detected a few times. V and J are TRBV30 and TRBJ2-3, with TRBD1 identical over 7 bases. CDR3 size: 13 residues. V trimming: 3 bases; J trimming: 6 bases; junction bases outside the gene matches: 6. The germline V gene encodes CDR1 GTSNPN and CDR2 SVGIG (reference sequence). CDR3: CAWSQTGADTQYF. As DNA, the CDR3 is TGTGCCTGGAGCCAAACAGGGGCCGATACGCAGTATTTT.

This clone turned up a few times. The chain couples TRBV6-6 to TRBJ1-2; 7 bases are shared with TRBD1. Germline V gene lookup returns CDR1 MNHNY and CDR2 SVGAGI (reference sequence). V was pared by 6 bases and J by 5 bases, with 6 bases of the junction left unmatched. The CDR3 sequence is 13 residues long. DNA of the CDR3: TGTGCCAGCAGGAAGACAGGGATGTATGGCTACACCTTC. It codes for CASRKTGMYGYTF.